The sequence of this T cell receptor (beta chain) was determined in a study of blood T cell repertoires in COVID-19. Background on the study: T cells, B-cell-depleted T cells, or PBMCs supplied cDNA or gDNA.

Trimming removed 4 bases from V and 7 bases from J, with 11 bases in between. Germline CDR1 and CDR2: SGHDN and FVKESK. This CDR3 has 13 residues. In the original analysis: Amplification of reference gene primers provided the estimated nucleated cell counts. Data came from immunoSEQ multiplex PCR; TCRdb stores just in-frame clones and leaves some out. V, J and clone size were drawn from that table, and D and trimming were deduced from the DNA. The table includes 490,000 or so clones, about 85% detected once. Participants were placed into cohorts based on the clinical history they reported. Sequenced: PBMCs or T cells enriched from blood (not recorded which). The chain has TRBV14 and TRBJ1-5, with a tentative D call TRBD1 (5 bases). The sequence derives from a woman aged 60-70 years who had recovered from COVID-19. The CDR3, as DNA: TGTGCCAGCAGCCTAGGGCGGGGCCAGCCCCAGCATTTT. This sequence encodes CASSLGRGQPQHF.